One and the same sample provided the 8 T cell receptor beta chains below, sequenced in a study of identical twins. TCRdb independently ran MiXCR on the 5' RACE reads; one entry per CDR3 protein. The repertoire holds approximately 220,000 distinct CDR3 sequences, with over 8% as singletons. Material: memory (CD45RO+) T cells sorted from blood. The source is a woman aged 18 to 35 in good health.

The sample holds many counts of this clonotype. The chain links TRBV5-1 to TRBJ2-3; TRBD2 agrees at 7 bases. The CDR3 runs to 16 residues. Germline lookup yields CDR1 SGHRS and CDR2 YFSETQ. Trimming at V came to 2 bases and at J to 3 bases, leaving 9 bases not matched to a gene. The CDR3 DNA reads as TGCGCCAGCAGCTTTTCGCCCAGCGGGAAAACAGATACGCAGTATTTT. Translated, it gives CASSFSPSGKTDTQYF.

This clonotype showed up just a few times. The chain combines TRBV19 with TRBJ2-1, with a tentative D call TRBD2 (5 bases). V lost 7 bases and J 6 bases, leaving 13 bases between the germline ends. Germline CDR1 reads LNHDA; CDR2 reads SQIVND (reference sequence). This CDR3 has 13 residues. The CDR3 DNA sequence: TGTGCCAGTACCTTGGACTCCGGCAATGAGCAGTTCTTC. This codes for CASTLDSGNEQFF. The full variable domain, in which reference TRBV19 and TRBJ2-1 provide the parts outside the CDR3, is DGGITQSPKYLFRKEGQNVTLSCEQNLNHDAMYWYRQDPGQGLRLIYYSQIVNDFQKGDIAEGYSVSREKKESFPLTVTSAQKNPTAFYLCASTLDSGNEQFFGPGTRLTVL.

This clonotype occurred a few times. The chain links TRBV5-1 to TRBJ1-2; D gene unclear. Germline-derived CDR1 and CDR2 are SGHRS and YFSETQ. V gave up 0 bases and J gave up 6 bases, with 12 bases separating them. This CDR3 region has 14 residues. The CDR3 region has the DNA TGCGCCAGCAGCTTGGGGACTGGTGAAGATGGCTACACCTTC. This codes for CASSLGTGEDGYTF.

The chain employs TRBV6-5 and TRBJ1-2, with D uncertain. CDR3 length: 15 amino acids. V was clipped by 2 bases and J by 4 bases, with 14 bases between them. CDR1 MNHEY and CDR2 SVGAGI come from the germline V gene. The CDR3 here is CASSYSQMIGYGYTF. The CDR3 DNA reads TGTGCCAGCAGTTACAGTCAGATGATCGGCTATGGCTACACCTTC.

This clonotype has just a few counts. The gene calls are TRBV20-1 and TRBJ2-1, with 9 bases identical to TRBD2. J lost 7 bases, V lost 1 base, and 8 bases had no gene match. CDR1 is DFQATT and CDR2 is SNEGSKA in the germline V gene (reference sequence). CDR3 length: 15 residues. Here the CDR3 DNA reads TGCAGTGCTAGAGCATTGGCGGGGGGGACTAATGAGCAGTTCTTC. This gives the protein CSARALAGGTNEQFF.

The genes are TRBV5-6 and TRBJ2-7; 8 bases align to TRBD2. V was clipped by 4 bases and J by 6 bases; unmatched bases: 12. The CDR3 contains 15 residues. Germline V gives CDR1 SGHDT, CDR2 YYEEEE. Here the CDR3 DNA reads TGTGCCAGCAGCACGCCGGGACTAGGATCGGGCGAGCAGTACTTC. This codes for CASSTPGLGSGEQYF.

The CDR3: CASSPSGQDQAFF. CDR3 sequence (DNA): TGTGCCAGCTCACCATCGGGACAGGATCAAGCTTTCTTT. This chain links TRBV18 with TRBJ1-1; TRBD1 aligns across 8 bases. This CDR3 contains 13 residues. The J segment lost 9 bases and the V segment lost 2 bases, leaving 5 bases of the junction unmatched. CDR1 and CDR2 (germline): KGHSH, LQKENI.

This clonotype was seen more than once but under ten times. The chain employs TRBV5-1 and TRBJ2-7, with a weak D call TRBD2 (6 bases). The length of the CDR3 is 14 residues. With 2 bases removed from V and 8 bases from J, the gap between germline ends came to 17 bases. CDR1 and CDR2 from the germline V gene are SGHRS and YFSETQ. CDR3 protein: CASSFAGPGEQQYF. DNA for the CDR3: TGCGCCAGCAGCTTCGCGGGGCCGGGGGAGCAGCAGTACTTC.